These T cell receptor beta chains were read from a single sample in a study of T-cell memory formation after mild COVID-19. MiXCR, applied by TCRdb to the 5' RACE reads, yields one record per CDR3 protein. The table lists some 68,000 distinct CDR3 sequences, roughly 17% of them singletons. Sequencing input: PBMCs or a T cell subset sorted from them (not recorded which). The source is an adult woman who had mild COVID-19 (a few samples of this study predate the infection). Cell type and time point are not known. Each CDR3 is given with its conserved first and last residue. The D gene is left open where the match is weak. The listing skips clone size in some rows; elsewhere it reads once, few, many or a size class.

TRBJ2-7 few TRBD1 TRBV24-1 TGTGCCACTGGACAGGGGGACTACGAGCAGTACTTC CATGQGDYEQYF
TRBJ2-7 . TRBD2 TRBV4-3 TGCGCCAGCAGCCATGGACTAGCGGGAGCGGACGAGCAGTACTTC CASSHGLAGADEQYF
TRBJ2-1 . TRBD1 TRBV23-1 TGCGCCAGCAGCCATCGGACAGGGAGCCATGAGCAGTTCTTC CASSHRTGSHEQFF
TRBJ2-3 . . TRBV28 TGTGCCAGCAGCTCCCCAAGCCCAGCGGATCAGGGAGATACGCAGTATTTT CASSSPSPADQGDTQYF
TRBJ2-1 . . TRBV4-3 TGCGCCAGCAGCCAAGTTGAGAGAGAGGATGAGCAGTTCTTC CASSQVEREDEQFF
TRBJ2-1 . . TRBV12-3/TRBV12-4 TGTGCCAGCAGTTCAAACCGGGCCAGGATCTCCGAAAACAATGAGCAGTTCTTC CASSSNRARISENNEQFF
TRBJ2-1 few TRBD1 TRBV19 TGTGCCAGTAGTCTCTATAGTGGGGACAGGGGTTGGAATGAGCAGTTCTTC CASSLYSGDRGWNEQFF
TRBJ1-1 . TRBD1 TRBV4-2 TGTGCCAGCAGCCAGAGGGACAGGGTTGAAGCTTTCTTT CASSQRDRVEAFF
TRBJ2-2 . TRBD2 TRBV5-4 TGTGCCAGCAGCTTACGTTTTCTTGCGGGAGTGAAAACCGGGGAGCTGTTTTTT CASSLRFLAGVKTGELFF
TRBJ2-1 . . TRBV29-1 TGCAGCGCCCGCGAGGGGGACAAATGGCGTGAGCAGTTCTTC CSAREGDKWREQFF
TRBJ2-7 few . TRBV4-3 TGCGCCAGCAGCCAAGCCCACCTGGGACGGGGGTACTACGAGCAGTACTTC CASSQAHLGRGYYEQYF
TRBJ2-1 few TRBD1 TRBV5-1 TGCGCCAGCAGCTTGTACGGACAGGGGACCTACAATGAGCAGTTCTTC CASSLYGQGTYNEQFF
TRBJ2-1 few TRBD2 TRBV4-3 TGCGCCAGCAGCCAACCAGCCCTAGCGGGAGGGCCCCCGGTGAATGAGCAGTTCTTC CASSQPALAGGPPVNEQFF
TRBJ2-1 many . TRBV7-7 TGTGCTAGCAGCTTAGGCGGTACCAATGAGCAGTTCTTC CASSLGGTNEQFF
TRBJ2-5 . TRBD1 TRBV5-6 TGTGCCAGCAGCTTGAGGGACAGGGAGGAGACCCAGTACTTC CASSLRDREETQYF
TRBJ2-3 few TRBD2 TRBV7-9 TGTGCCAGCAGCCATGGACTAGCGGGGGGCCTGAATACGCAGTATTTT CASSHGLAGGLNTQYF
TRBJ1-1 many . TRBV6-5 TGTGCCAGCACCACCGACAGGTTCAATGGGGCTTTCTTT CASTTDRFNGAFF
TRBJ1-1 few . TRBV6-5 TGTGCCAGCAGTTACCGGCCGGGTCTCAACACTGAAGCTTTCTTT CASSYRPGLNTEAFF
TRBJ1-2 . TRBD1 TRBV12-3/TRBV12-4 TGTGCCAGCAGTTCCATTGGACAGGGGGGAAACTATGGCTACACCTTC CASSSIGQGGNYGYTF
TRBJ1-2 few . TRBV7-9 TGTGCCAGCAGCTTAGCGGGGGATGGCGACTATGGCTACACCTTC CASSLAGDGDYGYTF
TRBJ2-7 few TRBD1 TRBV7-9 TGTGCCAGCAGCTTCACAGGGGGCGACGAGCAGTACTTC CASSFTGGDEQYF
TRBJ1-2 few TRBD1 TRBV5-1 TGCGCCAGCAGCTGGGGGACAGAAGCAGCCTATGGCTACACCTTC CASSWGTEAAYGYTF
TRBJ1-2 few . TRBV7-6 TGTGCCACCTCCGAGTGGGCAGGGGGCTACACCTTC CATSEWAGGYTF
TRBJ2-7 few TRBD2 TRBV12-3/TRBV12-4 TGTGCCAGCAGTTCGGCTAGCGGGAGGGTCTCCTACGAGCAGTACTTC CASSSASGRVSYEQYF
TRBJ2-7 . . TRBV20-1 TGCAGTGCTTTAGACAGATTCGAGCAGTACTTC CSALDRFEQYF
TRBJ2-3 few TRBD2 TRBV3-1 TGTGCCAGCAGCCAAGCCGGACTAGCGGGAGAGACAACAGATACGCAGTATTTT CASSQAGLAGETTDTQYF
TRBJ1-3 few . TRBV12-3/TRBV12-4 TGTGCCAGCAGGACAGAGGGCGGGCAGGTCGTCTCTGGAAACACCATATATTTT CASRTEGGQVVSGNTIYF
TRBJ2-5 . TRBD1 TRBV12-3/TRBV12-4 TGTGCCAGCAGTATAGGACAGGGCGCGGGGTCCCAGTACTTC CASSIGQGAGSQYF
TRBJ2-7 . TRBD1 TRBV15 TGTGCCACCAGCAGAGAGAGACAGGGATCCTACGAGCAGTACTTC CATSRERQGSYEQYF
TRBJ2-7 . TRBD1 TRBV6-5 TGTGCCAGCAGTTGGACAGGGAAGCCCTACGAGCAGTACTTC CASSWTGKPYEQYF
TRBJ2-3 . TRBD1 TRBV5-1 TGCGCCAGCAGCCTAGGCACAGGGGCGATAGATACGCAGTATTTT CASSLGTGAIDTQYF
TRBJ2-3 few TRBD2 TRBV2 TGTGCCAGCAGTGACGGGCCTAGCGGGGGTACAGATACGCAGTATTTT CASSDGPSGGTDTQYF
TRBJ2-2 . . TRBV7-2 TGTGCCAGCAGCTTGCGACGGGCAACCGGGGAGCTGTTTTTT CASSLRRATGELFF
TRBJ2-3 . TRBD1 TRBV7-8 TGTGCCAGCAGCCTCACCCCGGGACAGATTACCGTCACAGATACGCAGTATTTT CASSLTPGQITVTDTQYF
TRBJ2-3 medium-sized TRBD2 TRBV3-1 TGTGCCAGCAGCCGTCTCACCCTAGCCGGGGGGTCGCCCACAGATACGCAGTATTTT CASSRLTLAGGSPTDTQYF
TRBJ1-5 . . TRBV7-2 TGTGCCAGCAGCTTAAGGTTTGGCAATCAGCCCCAGCATTTT CASSLRFGNQPQHF
TRBJ2-7 few . TRBV7-9 TGTGCCAGCAGCTTAGCGGATAGGGAGCAGTACTTC CASSLADREQYF
TRBJ2-5 . . TRBV6-5 TGTGCCAGCAGAACCGTCGGATTGCAAGAGACCCAGTACTTC CASRTVGLQETQYF
TRBJ2-5 few TRBD2 TRBV7-7 TGTGCCCTCAACTCAAACACGGGGGGGGAGACCCAGTACTTC CALNSNTGGETQYF
TRBJ2-7 few . TRBV27 TGTGCCAGCAGTTTATCTCGGGGGTACGAGCAGTACTTC CASSLSRGYEQYF
TRBJ1-3 once . TRBV12-3/TRBV12-4 TGTGCCAGCAGTTACGGGACTCCCACTGGAAACACCATATATTTT CASSYGTPTGNTIYF
TRBJ2-2 few . TRBV24-1 TGTGCCACCAGTGAGGTGGAGGGAGTCACCGGGGAGCTGTTTTTT CATSEVEGVTGELFF
TRBJ2-1 . TRBD1 TRBV4-1 TGCGCCAGCAGCCACGGGACAGGGGTAAATGAGCAGTTCTTC CASSHGTGVNEQFF
TRBJ2-7 few . TRBV3-1 TGTGCCAGCAGCCAAGTTGGGGTCTACGAGCAGTACTTC CASSQVGVYEQYF
TRBJ2-5 . TRBD1 TRBV7-9 TGTGCCAGCAGCTTACCAGGGGGCGACGAGCGGTCGGGGTTAGAGACCCAGTACTTC CASSLPGGDERSGLETQYF
TRBJ1-1 few TRBD1 TRBV20-1 TGCAGTGCAAGGGACAGGGGGAACACTGAAGCTTTCTTT CSARDRGNTEAFF
TRBJ1-1 few TRBD1 TRBV7-9 TGTGCCAGCAGCTCCAGACAGGGGGCGATGACTGAAGCTTTCTTT CASSSRQGAMTEAFF
TRBJ1-5 few . TRBV27 TGTGCCAGCAGTTTAACCCACCTTAGCAATCAGCCCCAGCATTTT CASSLTHLSNQPQHF
TRBJ2-7 . . TRBV20-1 TGCAGTGCTAGAGCCTATTTGAGGGCTCTCCCTTACGAGCAGTACTTC CSARAYLRALPYEQYF
TRBJ2-7 . TRBD2 TRBV29-1 TGCAGCGCGGCGGAGGGAGGGCCCTACGAGCAGTACTTC CSAAEGGPYEQYF
TRBJ2-7 few TRBD1 TRBV27 TGTGCCAGCGGACAGGGGGCTTCCTACGAGCAGTACTTC CASGQGASYEQYF
TRBJ2-7 . TRBD1 TRBV29-1 TGCAGCGGAAAGACAGGGCCCCCCTACGAGCAGTACTTC CSGKTGPPYEQYF
TRBJ2-5 many TRBD2 TRBV11-2 TGTGCCAGCAGCTTGGGCTTGGCGGGGGGGCAAGAGACCCAGTACTTC CASSLGLAGGQETQYF
TRBJ2-7 . . TRBV30 TGTGCCTGGAGTCCCTTTACGGGTTACGAGCAGTACTTC CAWSPFTGYEQYF
TRBJ1-1 . . TRBV20-1 TGCAGTGCTAGAGATGTGACAGCCCTGAACACTGAAGCTTTCTTT CSARDVTALNTEAFF
TRBJ2-2 few . TRBV5-6 TGTGCCAGCAGCATTCCGAACACCGGGGAGCTGTTTTTT CASSIPNTGELFF
TRBJ2-3 . TRBD2 TRBV12-3/TRBV12-4 TGTGCCAGCAGACAGCGGGGTAGCACAGATACGCAGTATTTT CASRQRGSTDTQYF
TRBJ2-5 few TRBD2 TRBV7-8 TGTGCCAGCAGTTTGGGACTAGCGGGGGACAAGGCCGACAGGGCGACCCAGTACTTC CASSLGLAGDKADRATQYF
TRBJ1-1 . . TRBV4-3 TGCGCCAGCAGCCAAGATCCCGCAGGGCATGACACTGAAGCTTTCTTT CASSQDPAGHDTEAFF